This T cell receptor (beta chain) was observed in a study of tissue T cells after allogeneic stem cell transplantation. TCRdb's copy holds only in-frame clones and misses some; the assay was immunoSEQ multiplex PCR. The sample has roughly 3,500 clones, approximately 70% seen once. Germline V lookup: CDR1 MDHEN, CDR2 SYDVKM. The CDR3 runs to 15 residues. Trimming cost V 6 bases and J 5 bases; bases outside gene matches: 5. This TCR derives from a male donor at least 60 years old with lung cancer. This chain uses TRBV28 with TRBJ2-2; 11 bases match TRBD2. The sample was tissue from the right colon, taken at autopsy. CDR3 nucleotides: TGTGCCAGCAGGACGGGACTAGCGGAAACCGGGGAGCTGTTTTTT. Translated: CASRTGLAETGELFF.